This TCR beta chain was identified in a study of shared clonotypes between healthy human individuals. As for the study in general: Donor composition was a couple of women and a few men, aged 18 to 49.

Every contributor of samples was a Caucasian grown-up residing in Nashville, Tennessee. The protocol was immunoSEQ multiplex PCR, while the TCRdb copy is restricted to in-frame clones and leaves out a portion. The top ten clones hold 0.3% to 0.4% of a sample with 2 million to 2.5 million clones, more than 80% of them seen once. CDR1 MDHEN and CDR2 SYDVKM come from the germline V gene. The V gene lost 2 bases and the J gene lost 9 bases, with 13 bases spanning the gap. This CDR3 comprises 14 residues. What was sequenced was naive CD4+ T cells from PBMCs. Documented subset: CD45RA+ positively selected. This sequence was found in a man aged 18 to 29 in good health. Some clones in this sample may be carry-over from other donors' samples. The chain uses TRBV28 and TRBJ2-2; D unresolved. This CDR3 is CASSLGPSLRELFF. For the CDR3, the DNA is TGTGCCAGCAGTTTAGGACCGTCCCTTCGGGAGCTGTTTTTT.